Listed below are T cell receptor beta chains from one sample, sequenced in a study of OX40 agonist ivuxolimab in advanced cancers. The repertoire was sequenced with immunoSEQ multiplex PCR; TCRdb's copy has only in-frame clones and lacks some. Seen here are 90,000 to 100,000 clones, approximately 91% observed once, and the top ten hold roughly 0.8%. The specimen was CD4+ or CD8+ T cells sorted from blood, collected in a trial of the OX40 agonist ivuxolimab. The receptor set was obtained from an adult with an advanced solid tumor such as melanoma, head and neck, liver or kidney cancer. CDR3s leave out the opening cysteine and the closing phenylalanine or tryptophan. D genes are given only for firm matches.

cdr3_aa: ATLPGTGVGYT; d_call: TRBD1; j_call: TRBJ1-2; v_call: TRBV6-5
cdr3_aa: ASSIDRGSQPQH; d_call: TRBD1; j_call: TRBJ1-5; v_call: TRBV19
cdr3_aa: ASRSLGLAGGETQY; d_call: TRBD2; j_call: TRBJ2-5; v_call: TRBV11-2
cdr3_aa: ASSPLGGQARSGANVLT; d_call: TRBD1; j_call: TRBJ2-6; v_call: TRBV5-6
cdr3_aa: ASSPGRAAPGYT; d_call: -; j_call: TRBJ1-2; v_call: TRBV6-5
cdr3_aa: SAESGLRQF; d_call: TRBD2; j_call: TRBJ2-1; v_call: TRBV20-1
cdr3_aa: ASSLSGRSKNIQY; d_call: TRBD2; j_call: TRBJ2-4; v_call: TRBV14
cdr3_aa: ASSPRDTLFNQPQH; d_call: -; j_call: TRBJ1-5; v_call: TRBV18
cdr3_aa: ASLGTGGSSTYGYT; d_call: TRBD1; j_call: TRBJ1-2; v_call: TRBV19
cdr3_aa: ASSQRNGSYQETQY; d_call: -; j_call: TRBJ2-5; v_call: TRBV23-1
cdr3_aa: ASSLAGIAGNTIY; d_call: -; j_call: TRBJ1-3; v_call: TRBV7-2
cdr3_aa: SVRSGDTDTQY; d_call: -; j_call: TRBJ2-3; v_call: TRBV29-1